Below, 18 T cell receptor beta chains from the same sample are listed, as sequenced in a study of T cell responses to AZD1222 COVID-19 vaccine. Profiling relied on immunoSEQ multiplex PCR, and the TCRdb table lists in-frame clones only, not all of them. The sample yields about 98,000 clones, just over 85% seen once. The input for sequencing was peripheral blood, taken on day 0 of MenACWY control vaccination. The receptors come from an adult in good health.

CDR3 sequence: CASSLGTRGTSTDTQYF. The DNA for the CDR3 is TGTGCCAGCAGCTTAGGCACTCGGGGGACTAGCACAGATACGCAGTATTTT. This chain links TRBV11-2 with TRBJ2-3; TRBD2 is a possible D gene (6 bases). The V gene's germline CDR1 is SGHAT and CDR2 FQNNGV. Trimming took off 1 base at V and 0 bases at J, with 14 bases between the two ends. The CDR3 totals 17 residues.

This clone was seen a few times. The rearrangement uses TRBV18 and TRBJ2-5; the match to TRBD1 covers 7 bases. In germline, CDR1 is KGHSH, CDR2 LQKENI. Unmatched junction bases numbered 8, after V lost 5 bases and J lost 5 bases. The CDR3 contains 14 residues. DNA of the CDR3: TGTGCCAGCTCATTAGGACAGGCGGCGGAGACCCAGTACTTC. Translating it yields CASSLGQAAETQYF. Variable domain in full (rest from reference TRBV18 and TRBJ2-5): NAGVMQNPRHLVRRRGQEARLRCSPMKGHSHVYWYRQLPEEGLKFMVYLQKENIIDESGMPKERFSAEFPKEGPSILRIQQVVRGDSAAYFCASSLGQAAETQYFGPGTRLLVL.

The chain couples TRBV28 to TRBJ1-1; the match to TRBD1 covers 7 bases. V lost 3 bases to trimming and J lost 4 bases; unmatched junction nucleotides: 5. In germline, CDR1 is MDHEN, CDR2 SYDVKM. The CDR3 spans 14 residues. Here the CDR3 DNA reads TGTGCCAGCAGTTTGGGCCCAGGGGGCACTGAAGCTTTCTTT. Translating gives CASSLGPGGTEAFF.

The chain couples TRBV30 to TRBJ1-6; D gene uncertain. This CDR3 contains 15 residues. V gave up 5 bases and J gave up 0 bases, with 11 bases separating them. Germline-derived CDR1 and CDR2 are GTSNPN and SVGIG (reference sequence). The CDR3 bases are TGTGCCTGGCTGACGGGTAGCTCCTATAATTCACCCCTCCACTTT. Translating gives CAWLTGSSYNSPLHF.

The chain uses TRBV7-7 and TRBJ2-3; the D gene is possibly TRBD2 (6 bases). Germline lookup yields CDR1 SSHAT and CDR2 FNYEAQ (reference sequence). The V end was cut by 5 bases, the J end by 4 bases, with 16 bases between. The CDR3 extends over 15 amino acids. This CDR3 is CASSLGTFVADTQYF. DNA for the CDR3: TGTGCCAGCAGCCTAGGGACTTTTGTGGCAGATACGCAGTATTTT.

The gene calls are TRBV6-5 and TRBJ1-2, with unresolved D. The CDR3 runs 15 residues. Between the trimmed V and J ends, which lost 4 bases and 1 base, there was a span of 13 bases. Germline assignment: CDR1 MNHEY and CDR2 SVGAGI. Here the CDR3 reads CASSSRTARNYGYTF. CDR3 DNA: TGTGCCAGCAGTTCGCGGACGGCCCGTAACTATGGCTACACCTTC.

The CDR3 DNA reads as TGTGCCAGTAGTACATTGGGTCTCGGCACTGAAGCTTTCTTT. Amino acid sequence: CASSTLGLGTEAFF. The V gene is TRBV19, the J gene TRBJ1-1; D unclear. Germline values: CDR1 LNHDA, CDR2 SQIVND (reference sequence). V lost 4 bases and J 4 bases, leaving 13 bases between the germline ends. The CDR3 runs 14 residues.

CDR3 amino acids: CSASPHTEAFF. The CDR3 nucleotides read TGCAGTGCTAGCCCGCACACTGAAGCTTTCTTT. The chain carries TRBV20-1 and TRBJ1-1; the D is unclear. CDR3 length equals 11 residues. The V gene lost 3 bases and the J gene lost 3 bases, with 5 bases spanning the gap. CDR1 and CDR2 from the germline V gene are DFQATT and SNEGSKA (reference sequence).

The V gene is TRBV21-1, the J gene TRBJ2-7; TRBD1 is the table's D call and was not checked against the DNA. TRBV21-1 is reported as a pseudogene. This CDR3 has 15 amino acids. The DNA of the CDR3 is TGTGCCAGCACCTTTACAGGGGTCGCTTCCTACGAGCAGTACTTC. It is translated as CASTFTGVASYEQYF.

The gene calls are TRBV9 and TRBJ1-3; possibly TRBD1 for D (5 bases). The CDR3 sequence is 15 residues long. Trimming stripped 3 bases from V and 4 bases from J, with 14 bases between. CDR1 SGDLS and CDR2 YYNGEE come from the germline V gene. CDR3 protein: CASSERGTYGNTIYF. The CDR3 nucleotides are TGTGCCAGCAGCGAGCGGGGGACTTACGGAAACACCATATATTTT. Together with reference TRBV9 and TRBJ1-3, the CDR3 gives the full variable domain: DSGVTQTPKHLITATGQRVTLRCSPRSGDLSVYWYQQSLDQGLQFLIQYYNGEERAKGNILERFSAQQFPDLHSELNLSSLELGDSALYFCASSERGTYGNTIYFGEGSWLTVV.

V and J are TRBV19 and TRBJ1-6; 7 bases match TRBD1. The length of the CDR3 is 16 residues. The V gene's germline CDR1 is LNHDA and CDR2 SQIVND (reference sequence). Trimming cost V 9 bases and J 6 bases; bases outside gene matches: 14. The CDR3 DNA sequence: TGTGCCAGCGGGATCACCGGGACAGCTCTTAATTCACCCCTCCACTTT. Its protein product is CASGITGTALNSPLHF. Looking up the rest from reference TRBV19 and TRBJ1-6 gives the full variable domain: DGGITQSPKYLFRKEGQNVTLSCEQNLNHDAMYWYRQDPGQGLRLIYYSQIVNDFQKGDIAEGYSVSREKKESFPLTVTSAQKNPTAFYLCASGITGTALNSPLHFGNGTRLTVT.

This chain links TRBV5-1 with TRBJ2-7; TRBD2 might be the D (5 bases). The V and J ends lost 4 bases and 2 bases respectively, with 10 bases between them. This CDR3 spans 13 amino acids. Germline V CDR1 and CDR2: SGHRS, YFSETQ. As DNA, the CDR3 is TGCGCCAGCAGCATGAGCGGAGCCTACGAGCAGTACTTC. It encodes CASSMSGAYEQYF.

This clone has just one count. The chain employs TRBV30 and TRBJ1-1; D gene ambiguous. Germline lookup yields CDR1 GTSNPN and CDR2 SVGIG (reference sequence). Trimming pared 0 bases from V and 0 bases from J, leaving 11 bases between. The CDR3 is 15 amino acids. The CDR3 DNA sequence: TGTGCCTGGAGTGTTCGGGTCCTGATGAACACTGAAGCTTTCTTT. It encodes CAWSVRVLMNTEAFF.

V usage is TRBV18 and J usage is TRBJ2-3; perhaps TRBD1 as D (6 bases). V was cut by 3 bases and J by 2 bases, with 9 bases left in between. The CDR3 is made up of 14 amino acids. Germline V CDR1 and CDR2: KGHSH, LQKENI. In DNA, the CDR3 is TGTGCCAGCTCACCCCAGGGGTACACAGATACGCAGTATTTT. Residues: CASSPQGYTDTQYF.

The chain combines TRBV12-5 with TRBJ2-7, with D tentatively TRBD1 (6 bases). Germline lookup yields CDR1 LGHNT and CDR2 FRNRAP. The V gene lost 6 bases and the J gene lost 1 base, with 10 bases spanning the gap. The CDR3 has 13 amino acids. The DNA for the CDR3 is TGTGCTAGTGGAGAGGGGGAGTCCTACGAGCAGTACTTC. This encodes CASGEGESYEQYF.

A note on this clone: The junction does not match germline at one end; this may be a read error. The rearrangement uses TRBV5-6 and TRBJ2-7, with no clear D. From germline, CDR1 is SGHDT and CDR2 YYEEEE. The CDR3 covers 14 residues. CDR3 coding DNA: TGTGCCAGCAGCTTGGGGCCGCAGTCCTCCGAGCAGTACTTC. The encoded protein is CASSLGPQSSEQYF. Drawing the rest from reference TRBV5-6 and TRBJ2-7, the complete variable domain is DAGVTQSPTHLIKTRGQQVTLRCSPKSGHDTVSWYQQALGQGPQFIFQYYEEEERQRGNFPDRFSGHQFPNYSSELNVNALLLGDSALYLCASSLGPQSSEQYFGPGTRLTVT.

This clone was counted once. The rearrangement uses TRBV5-1 and TRBJ1-1; 7 bases agree with TRBD1. With V trimmed by 4 bases and J by 0 bases, 3 bases remained unmatched. CDR1 and CDR2 (germline): SGHRS, YFSETQ. The CDR3 length is 14 residues. CDR3 amino acids: CASSGGQMNTEAFF. CDR3 DNA sequence: TGCGCCAGCAGCGGGGGACAGATGAACACTGAAGCTTTCTTT.

The V call is TRBV5-1, the J call TRBJ2-7; D could derive from TRBD1 or TRBD2 (5 bases each). Deletions cut 0 bases from V and 3 bases from J, with 10 bases between. Germline CDR1 and CDR2: SGHRS and YFSETQ. This CDR3 is 14 amino acids long. The CDR3 reads CASSLGDGYYEQYF. CDR3 sequence (DNA): TGCGCCAGCAGCTTGGGGGACGGGTACTACGAGCAGTACTTC.